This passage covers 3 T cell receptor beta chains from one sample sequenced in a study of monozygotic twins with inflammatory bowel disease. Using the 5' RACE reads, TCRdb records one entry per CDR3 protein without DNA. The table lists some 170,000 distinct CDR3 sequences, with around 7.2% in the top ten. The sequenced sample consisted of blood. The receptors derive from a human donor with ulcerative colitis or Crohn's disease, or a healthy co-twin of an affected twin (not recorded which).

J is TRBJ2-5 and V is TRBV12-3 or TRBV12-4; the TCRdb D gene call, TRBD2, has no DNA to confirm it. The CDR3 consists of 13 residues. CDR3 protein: CASSLSEGKTQYF.

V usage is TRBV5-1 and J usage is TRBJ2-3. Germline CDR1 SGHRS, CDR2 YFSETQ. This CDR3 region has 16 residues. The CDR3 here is CASSIGQGARTDTQYF.

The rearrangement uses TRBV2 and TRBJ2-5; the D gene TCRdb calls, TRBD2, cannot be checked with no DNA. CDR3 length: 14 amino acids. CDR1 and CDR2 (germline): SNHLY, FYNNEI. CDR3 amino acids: CASSGASGRETQYF.